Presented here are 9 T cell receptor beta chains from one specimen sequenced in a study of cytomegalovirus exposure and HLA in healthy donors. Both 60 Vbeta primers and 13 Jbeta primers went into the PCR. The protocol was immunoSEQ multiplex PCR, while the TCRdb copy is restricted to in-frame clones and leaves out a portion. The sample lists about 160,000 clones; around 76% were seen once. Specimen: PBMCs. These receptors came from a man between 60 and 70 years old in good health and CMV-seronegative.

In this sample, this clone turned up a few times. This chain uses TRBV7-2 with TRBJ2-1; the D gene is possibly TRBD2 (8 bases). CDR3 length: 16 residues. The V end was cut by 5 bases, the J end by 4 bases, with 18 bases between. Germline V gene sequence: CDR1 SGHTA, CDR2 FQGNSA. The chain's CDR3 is CASSRQGSGAYNEQFF. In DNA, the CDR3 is TGTGCCAGCAGCCGACAGGGTAGCGGGGCTTACAATGAGCAGTTCTTC. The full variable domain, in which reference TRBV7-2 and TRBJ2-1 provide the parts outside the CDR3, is GAGVSQSPSNKVTEKGKDVELRCDPISGHTALYWYRQSLGQGLEFLIYFQGNSAPDKSGLPSDRFSAERTGGSVSTLTIQRTQQEDSAVYLCASSRQGSGAYNEQFFGPGTRLTVL.

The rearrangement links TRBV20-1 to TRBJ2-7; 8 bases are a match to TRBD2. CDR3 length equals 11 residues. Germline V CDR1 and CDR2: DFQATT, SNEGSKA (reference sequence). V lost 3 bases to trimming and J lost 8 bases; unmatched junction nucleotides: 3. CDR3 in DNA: TGCAGTGCTAGTCGGGGGGGTAAGCAGTACTTC. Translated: CSASRGGKQYF.

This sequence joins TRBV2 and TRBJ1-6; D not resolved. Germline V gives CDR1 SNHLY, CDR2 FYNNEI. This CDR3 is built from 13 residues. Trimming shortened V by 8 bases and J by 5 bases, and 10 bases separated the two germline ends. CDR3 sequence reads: CASSIGNNSPLHF. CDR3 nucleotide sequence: TGTGCCAGCTCTATCGGGAATAATTCACCCCTCCACTTT. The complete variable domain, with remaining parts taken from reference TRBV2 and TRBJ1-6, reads EPEVTQTPSHQVTQMGQEVILRCVPISNHLYFYWYRQILGQKVEFLVSFYNNEISEKSEIFDDQFSVERPDGSNFTLKIRSTKLEDSAMYFCASSIGNNSPLHFGNGTRLTVT.

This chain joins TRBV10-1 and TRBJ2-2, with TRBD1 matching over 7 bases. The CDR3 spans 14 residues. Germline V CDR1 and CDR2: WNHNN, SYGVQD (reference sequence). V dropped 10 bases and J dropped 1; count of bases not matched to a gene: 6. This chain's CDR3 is CATRRDRNTGELFF. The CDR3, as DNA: TGCGCCACACGCCGGGACAGGAACACCGGGGAGCTGTTTTTT.

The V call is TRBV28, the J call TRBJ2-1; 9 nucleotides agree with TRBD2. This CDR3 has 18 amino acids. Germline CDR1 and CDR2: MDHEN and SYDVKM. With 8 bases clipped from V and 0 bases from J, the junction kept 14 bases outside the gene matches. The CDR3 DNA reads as TGTGCCAGCTTCAACGAGGGGACTAGCCTTATCTCCTACAATGAGCAGTTCTTC. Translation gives CASFNEGTSLISYNEQFF.

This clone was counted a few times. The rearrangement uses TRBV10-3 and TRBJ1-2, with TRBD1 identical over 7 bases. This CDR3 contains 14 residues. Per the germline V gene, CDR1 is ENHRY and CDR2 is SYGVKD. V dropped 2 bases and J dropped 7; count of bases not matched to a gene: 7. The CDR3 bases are TGTGCCATCAGTGAGCAGAACAGGGGTAGTGGCTACACCTTC. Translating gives CAISEQNRGSGYTF.

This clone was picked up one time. CDR3 in amino acids: CASSLIAGPIHEQYF. The CDR3 nucleotides are TGTGCCAGCAGCTTAATCGCAGGGCCAATCCACGAGCAGTACTTC. The gene calls are TRBV7-9 and TRBJ2-7; weak D call: TRBD1 (5 bases). The germline gives CDR1 SEHNR, CDR2 FQNEAQ (reference sequence). V lost 2 bases to trimming and J lost 5 bases, with 16 bases between them. The CDR3 totals 15 residues.

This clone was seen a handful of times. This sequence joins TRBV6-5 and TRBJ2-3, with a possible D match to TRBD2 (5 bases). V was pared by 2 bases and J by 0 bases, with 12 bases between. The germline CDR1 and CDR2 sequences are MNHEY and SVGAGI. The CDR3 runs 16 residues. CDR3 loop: CASSYGRPYSTDTQYF. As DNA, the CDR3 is TGTGCCAGCAGTTACGGGAGACCGTATAGCACAGATACGCAGTATTTT.

DNA for the CDR3: TGTGCCAGCAGTTTATACACAGGGAACACTGAAGCTTTCTTT. It is translated as CASSLYTGNTEAFF. The chain uses TRBV28 and TRBJ1-1; perhaps TRBD1 as D (5 bases). Looked up from germline, CDR1 is MDHEN and CDR2 is SYDVKM. V lost 1 base, J lost 1 base, and 7 bases lay in between. CDR3 length: 14 amino acids.